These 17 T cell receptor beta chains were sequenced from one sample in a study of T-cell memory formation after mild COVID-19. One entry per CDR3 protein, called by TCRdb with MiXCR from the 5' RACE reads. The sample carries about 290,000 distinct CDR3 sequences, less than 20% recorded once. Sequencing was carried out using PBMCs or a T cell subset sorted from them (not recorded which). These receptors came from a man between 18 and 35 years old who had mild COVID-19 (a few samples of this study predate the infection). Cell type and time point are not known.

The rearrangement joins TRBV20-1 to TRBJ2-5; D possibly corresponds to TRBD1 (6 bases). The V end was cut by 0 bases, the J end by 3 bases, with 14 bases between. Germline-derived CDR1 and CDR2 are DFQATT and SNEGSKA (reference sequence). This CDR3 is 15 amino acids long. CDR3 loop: CSARDFQGSEETQYF. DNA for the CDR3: TGCAGTGCTAGAGATTTTCAGGGGTCCGAAGAGACCCAGTACTTC.

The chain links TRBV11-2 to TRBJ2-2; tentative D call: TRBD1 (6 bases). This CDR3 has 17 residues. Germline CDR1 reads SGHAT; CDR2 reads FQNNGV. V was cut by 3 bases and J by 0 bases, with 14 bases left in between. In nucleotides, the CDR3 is TGTGCCAGCAGCTTCGGGATGGACAGCGCGAACACCGGGGAGCTGTTTTTT. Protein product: CASSFGMDSANTGELFF.

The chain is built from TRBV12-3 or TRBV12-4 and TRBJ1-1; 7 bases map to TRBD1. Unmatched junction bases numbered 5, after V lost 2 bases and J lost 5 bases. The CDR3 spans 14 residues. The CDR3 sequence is CASSLPTGRTEAFF. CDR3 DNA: TGTGCCAGCAGTTTACCGACAGGGAGGACTGAAGCTTTCTTT.

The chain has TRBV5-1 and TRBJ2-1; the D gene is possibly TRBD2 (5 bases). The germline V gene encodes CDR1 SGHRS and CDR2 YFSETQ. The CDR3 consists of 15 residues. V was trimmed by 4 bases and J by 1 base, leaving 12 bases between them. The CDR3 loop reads CASSEPGNSYNEQFF. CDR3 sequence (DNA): TGCGCCAGCAGCGAGCCGGGAAATTCCTACAATGAGCAGTTCTTC.

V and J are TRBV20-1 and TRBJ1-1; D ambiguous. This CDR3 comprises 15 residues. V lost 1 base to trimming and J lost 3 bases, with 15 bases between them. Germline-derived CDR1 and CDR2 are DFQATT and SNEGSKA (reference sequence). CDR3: CSARGSTGSYTEAFF. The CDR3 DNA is TGCAGTGCTAGAGGAAGTACCGGGAGTTACACTGAAGCTTTCTTT.

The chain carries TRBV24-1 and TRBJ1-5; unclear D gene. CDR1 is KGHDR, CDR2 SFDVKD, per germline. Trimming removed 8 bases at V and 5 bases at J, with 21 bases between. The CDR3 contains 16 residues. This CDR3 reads CATTGEGRSPYQPQHF. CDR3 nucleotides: TGTGCCACCACCGGGGAAGGGCGTTCCCCTTATCAGCCCCAGCATTTT.

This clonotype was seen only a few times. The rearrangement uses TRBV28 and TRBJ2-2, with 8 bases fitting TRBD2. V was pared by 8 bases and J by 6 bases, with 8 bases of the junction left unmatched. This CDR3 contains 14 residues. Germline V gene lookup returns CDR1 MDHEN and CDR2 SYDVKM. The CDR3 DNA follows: TGTGCCAGCGTCCGGGGGGGGCCGGCCGGGGAGCTGTTTTTT. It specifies CASVRGGPAGELFF.

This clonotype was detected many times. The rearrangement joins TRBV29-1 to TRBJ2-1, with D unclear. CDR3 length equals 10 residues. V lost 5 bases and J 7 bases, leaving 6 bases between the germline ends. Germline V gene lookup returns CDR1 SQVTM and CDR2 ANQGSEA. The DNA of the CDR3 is TGCAGCGTTCAAGGGAATGAGCAGTTCTTC. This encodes CSVQGNEQFF.

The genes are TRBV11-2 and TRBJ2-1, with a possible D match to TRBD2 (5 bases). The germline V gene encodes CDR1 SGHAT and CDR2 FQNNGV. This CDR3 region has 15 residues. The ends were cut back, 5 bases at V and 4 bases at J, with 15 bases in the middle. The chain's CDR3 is CASSPRGNLYNEQFF. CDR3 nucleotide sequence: TGTGCCAGCAGCCCCCGGGGAAACCTATACAATGAGCAGTTCTTC.

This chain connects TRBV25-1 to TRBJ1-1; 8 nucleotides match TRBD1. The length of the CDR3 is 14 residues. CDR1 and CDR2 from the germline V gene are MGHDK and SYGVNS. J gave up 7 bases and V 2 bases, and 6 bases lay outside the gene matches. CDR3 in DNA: TGTGCCAGCAGTGAAACAGGGGGTTGGGGTGAAGCTTTCTTT. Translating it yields CASSETGGWGEAFF. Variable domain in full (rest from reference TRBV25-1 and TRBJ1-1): EADIYQTPRYLVIGTGKKITLECSQTMGHDKMYWYQQDPGMELHLIHYSYGVNSTEKGDLSSESTVSRIRTEHFPLTLESARPSHTSQYLCASSETGGWGEAFFGQGTRLTVV.

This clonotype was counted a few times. Here the CDR3 reads CASSIQPGSGPGELFF. As DNA, the CDR3 is TGCGCCAGCAGCATCCAACCGGGATCCGGCCCCGGGGAGCTGTTTTTT. The chain has TRBV5-1 and TRBJ2-2, with D possibly TRBD2 on 5 matching bases. The CDR3 sequence is 16 residues long. V was trimmed by 4 bases and J by 6 bases, leaving 19 bases between them. Germline assignment: CDR1 SGHRS and CDR2 YFSETQ.

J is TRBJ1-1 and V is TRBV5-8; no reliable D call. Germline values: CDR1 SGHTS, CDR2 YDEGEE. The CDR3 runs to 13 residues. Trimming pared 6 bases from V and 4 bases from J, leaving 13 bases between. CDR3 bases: TGTGCCAGCATCCAATCTTGGGGCACTGAAGCTTTCTTT. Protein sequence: CASIQSWGTEAFF.

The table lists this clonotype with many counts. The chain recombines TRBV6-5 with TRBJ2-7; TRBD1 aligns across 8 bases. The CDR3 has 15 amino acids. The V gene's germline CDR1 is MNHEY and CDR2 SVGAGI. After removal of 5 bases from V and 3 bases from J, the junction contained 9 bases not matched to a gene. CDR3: CASSPSDRVVYEQYF. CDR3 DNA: TGTGCCAGCAGTCCCTCGGACAGGGTGGTCTACGAGCAGTACTTC.

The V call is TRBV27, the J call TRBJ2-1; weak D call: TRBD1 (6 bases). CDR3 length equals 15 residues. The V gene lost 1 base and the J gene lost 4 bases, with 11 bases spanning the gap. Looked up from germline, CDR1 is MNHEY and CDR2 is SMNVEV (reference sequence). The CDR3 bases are TGTGCCAGCAGTTTATGGGGGCACGGATACAATGAGCAGTTCTTC. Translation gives CASSLWGHGYNEQFF.

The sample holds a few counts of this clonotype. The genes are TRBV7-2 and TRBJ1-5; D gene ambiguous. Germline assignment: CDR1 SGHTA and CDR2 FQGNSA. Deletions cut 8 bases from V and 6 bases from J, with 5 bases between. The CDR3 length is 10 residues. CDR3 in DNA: TGTGCCAGCCGAGGTCAGCCCCAGCATTTT. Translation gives CASRGQPQHF.

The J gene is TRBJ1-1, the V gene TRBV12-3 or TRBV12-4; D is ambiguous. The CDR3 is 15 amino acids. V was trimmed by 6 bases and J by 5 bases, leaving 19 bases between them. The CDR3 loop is CASSNPNGRWTEAFF. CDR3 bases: TGTGCCAGCAGCAATCCTAATGGGCGGTGGACTGAAGCTTTCTTT.

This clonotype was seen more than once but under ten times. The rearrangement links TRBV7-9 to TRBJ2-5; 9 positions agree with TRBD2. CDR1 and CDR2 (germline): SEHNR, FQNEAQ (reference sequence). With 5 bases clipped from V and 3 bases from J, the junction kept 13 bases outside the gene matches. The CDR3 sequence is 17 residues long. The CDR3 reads CASSPPWGSGGKETQYF. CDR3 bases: TGTGCCAGCAGCCCGCCCTGGGGTAGCGGGGGTAAAGAGACCCAGTACTTC.